Detailed here is one T cell receptor (beta chain). Its antigen is unidentified. The source of the sample is a study of shared clonotypes between healthy human individuals. Study-wide points: Depth was large, yet rarefaction showed that sorted-subset sequencing was incomplete.

CDR1 and CDR2 from the germline V gene are GTSNPN and SVGIG (reference sequence). This CDR3 is 14 amino acids long. With 1 base clipped from V and 5 bases from J, the junction kept 6 bases outside the gene matches. Clones were sequenced by immunoSEQ multiplex PCR, and TCRdb holds only the in-frame ones, with some missing. Seen here are roughly 300,000 clones, about nine tenths observed once, and the top ten hold about a sixth. This TCR was recovered from a man between 18 and 35 years old in good health. The rearrangement joins TRBV30 to TRBJ2-3; TRBD2 matches at 7 bases. The source material was memory CD8+ T cells sorted from blood. Subset specified: CD45RO+ cells pooled with CCR7-negative TemRA cells. This chain's CDR3 is CAWSGAGRIDTQYF. The CDR3 coding sequence is TGTGCCTGGAGTGGAGCGGGGAGGATAGATACGCAGTATTTT.